Listed below are T cell receptor beta chains from one sample, sequenced in a study of T-cell reconstitution after alpha-beta-depleted transplantation in children. Each CDR3 protein gets one entry after TCRdb re-called the PCR reads with MiXCR. Seen here are about 440,000 distinct CDR3 sequences, roughly two fifths observed once, and the top ten hold under 35%. Sequenced here: PBMCs, sampled before TCRalphabeta/CD19-depleted stem cell transplant. Receptors originate from a girl under 10 years old with aplastic anemia, due to receive a stem cell transplant. CDR3s include the opening cysteine and the closing phenylalanine or tryptophan. D genes are given only for firm matches. Clone size is given for some rows only: seen once, a few or many times, or a class if the clone is expanded.

D: -
J: TRBJ2-2
length: 15
size: -
V: TRBV18
DNA: TGTGCCAGCTCACCAGGCACAATCCTCACCGGGGAGCTGTTTTTT
CDR3: CASSPGTILTGELFF

D: -
J: TRBJ2-3
length: 15
size: few
V: TRBV4-2
DNA: TGTGCCAGCAGCCGCATAGCAGGAGAAACAGATACGCAGTATTTT
CDR3: CASSRIAGETDTQYF

D: TRBD2
J: TRBJ2-7
length: 15
size: -
V: TRBV29-1
DNA: TGCAGCGTTACGCTTCGGACTAGCGGATCCTACGAGCAGTACTTC
CDR3: CSVTLRTSGSYEQYF

D: TRBD2
J: TRBJ2-2
length: 17
size: -
V: TRBV9
DNA: TGTGCCAGCAGCGTAGCTCGGACTAGCGGGGTCACCGGGGAGCTGTTTTTT
CDR3: CASSVARTSGVTGELFF

D: -
J: TRBJ1-1
length: 14
size: many
V: TRBV5-1
DNA: TGCGCCAGCAGCTGGAGCCAGGGAAACACTGAAGCTTTCTTT
CDR3: CASSWSQGNTEAFF

D: TRBD1
J: TRBJ1-2
length: 14
size: -
V: TRBV10-3
DNA: TGTGCCACCTCTGACAGGGAGTCTTTCTATGGCTACACCTTC
CDR3: CATSDRESFYGYTF

D: TRBD2
J: TRBJ2-5
length: 16
size: -
V: TRBV20-1
DNA: TGCAGTGCTAGAGATCTGAGGCGGGAGGGCCAAGAGACCCAGTACTTC
CDR3: CSARDLRREGQETQYF

D: -
J: TRBJ2-7
length: 16
size: few
V: TRBV5-1
DNA: TGCGCCAGCAGCTTCATAGGGCCCTTCGGCACAGGCGAGCAGTACTTC
CDR3: CASSFIGPFGTGEQYF

D: TRBD2
J: TRBJ2-3
length: 15
size: few
V: TRBV29-1
DNA: TGCAGCGTTTGGACTAGCGGAGTGGGCACAGATACGCAGTATTTT
CDR3: CSVWTSGVGTDTQYF

D: TRBD2
J: TRBJ2-7
length: 14
size: once
V: TRBV28
DNA: TGTGCCAGCAGTTCCCCTAGCGGGAGTCGCGAGCAGTACTTC
CDR3: CASSSPSGSREQYF

D: -
J: TRBJ2-1
length: 15
size: once
V: TRBV20-1
DNA: TGCAGTGCTAGAGATCCCCGGGATCCCTACAATGAGCAGTTCTTC
CDR3: CSARDPRDPYNEQFF

D: TRBD2
J: TRBJ2-5
length: 16
size: once
V: TRBV10-3
DNA: TGTGCCATCAGCGGGGGGGCGGGACTCCCCCAAGAGACCCAGTACTTC
CDR3: CAISGGAGLPQETQYF

D: -
J: TRBJ2-1
length: 17
size: -
V: TRBV15
DNA: TGTGCCACCAGCAGAGATTTCTCGCGGCCCCAGGGCAATGAGCAGTTCTTC
CDR3: CATSRDFSRPQGNEQFF

D: -
J: TRBJ2-5
length: 15
size: few
V: TRBV27
DNA: TGTGCCAGCAGTTTAACGGGCAGCCCCAGGGAGACCCAGTACTTC
CDR3: CASSLTGSPRETQYF

D: -
J: TRBJ2-3
length: 19
size: -
V: TRBV20-1
DNA: TGCAGCACGACTCGGGCGGATGAGCCAATACGTCCCCGCACAGATACGCAGTATTTT
CDR3: CSTTRADEPIRPRTDTQYF

D: TRBD2
J: TRBJ2-1
length: 20
size: -
V: TRBV5-1
DNA: TGCGCCAGCAGCGCCGGTGGGGCTAGCGGATACAAGAACTCCTACAATGAGCAGTTCTTC
CDR3: CASSAGGASGYKNSYNEQFF

D: -
J: TRBJ2-2
length: 14
size: few
V: TRBV20-1
DNA: TGCAGTGCTAGAGACGGCCAGAACACCGGGGAGCTGTTTTTT
CDR3: CSARDGQNTGELFF

D: -
J: TRBJ2-5
length: 14
size: many
V: TRBV7-2
DNA: TGTGCCAGCAGCTTAGAGGCAGGTCCAAGGACCCAGTACTTC
CDR3: CASSLEAGPRTQYF

D: TRBD2
J: TRBJ2-1
length: 16
size: -
V: TRBV5-1
DNA: TGCGCCAGCAGCCTGTCCCGGACTAGCGGGAATTATGAGCAGTTCTTC
CDR3: CASSLSRTSGNYEQFF

D: -
J: TRBJ2-7
length: 15
size: few
V: TRBV7-2
DNA: TGTGCCAGCAGCTTAGCGCTGGACCTCCCTTACGAGCAGTACTTC
CDR3: CASSLALDLPYEQYF

D: TRBD2
J: TRBJ2-7
length: 15
size: many
V: TRBV20-1
DNA: TGCAGTGCTAGGGGACTAGCGGGAGTAGGCCACGAGCAGTACTTC
CDR3: CSARGLAGVGHEQYF

D: -
J: TRBJ1-4
length: 16
size: -
V: TRBV11-2
DNA: TGTGCCAGCAGCCCGAAAATGGACGGAGACCATGAAAAACTGTTTTTT
CDR3: CASSPKMDGDHEKLFF

D: -
J: TRBJ1-4
length: 14
size: once
V: TRBV4-1
DNA: TGCGCCAGCAGCCAAGATCAAGGTGGAGAAAAACTGTTTTTT
CDR3: CASSQDQGGEKLFF

D: -
J: TRBJ2-3
length: 13
size: many
V: TRBV4-3
DNA: TGCGCCAGCAGCTTCCTCGCGGCAGATACGCAGTATTTT
CDR3: CASSFLAADTQYF

D: -
J: TRBJ2-5
length: 14
size: -
V: TRBV7-9
DNA: TGTGCCAGCAGCTTAGTCCGGTACCAAGAGACCCAGTACTTC
CDR3: CASSLVRYQETQYF

D: TRBD2
J: TRBJ2-1
length: 15
size: -
V: TRBV9
DNA: TGTGCCAGCAGCGTGGGGACTAGCGCCTACAATGAGCAGTTCTTC
CDR3: CASSVGTSAYNEQFF

D: TRBD1
J: TRBJ1-2
length: 16
size: many
V: TRBV15
DNA: TGTGCCACCATCAGAACCGACAGGGGGCTCCTCTATGGCTACACCTTC
CDR3: CATIRTDRGLLYGYTF

D: -
J: TRBJ1-1
length: 12
size: -
V: TRBV15
DNA: TGTGCCACCAGCAAAGGAGAGACTGAAGCTTTCTTT
CDR3: CATSKGETEAFF